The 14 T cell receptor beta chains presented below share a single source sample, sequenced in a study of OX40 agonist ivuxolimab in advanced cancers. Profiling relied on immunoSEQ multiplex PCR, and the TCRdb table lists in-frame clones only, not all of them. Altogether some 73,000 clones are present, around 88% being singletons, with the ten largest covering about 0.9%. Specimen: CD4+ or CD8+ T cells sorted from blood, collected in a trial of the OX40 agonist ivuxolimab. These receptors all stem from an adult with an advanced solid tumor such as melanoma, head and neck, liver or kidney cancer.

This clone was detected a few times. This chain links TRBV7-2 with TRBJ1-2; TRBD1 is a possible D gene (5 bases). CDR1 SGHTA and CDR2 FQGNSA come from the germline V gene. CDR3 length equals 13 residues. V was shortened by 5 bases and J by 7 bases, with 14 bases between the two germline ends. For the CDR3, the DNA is TGTGCCAGCAGCCCCGGGGGTATCCCTGGCTACACCTTC. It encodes CASSPGGIPGYTF.

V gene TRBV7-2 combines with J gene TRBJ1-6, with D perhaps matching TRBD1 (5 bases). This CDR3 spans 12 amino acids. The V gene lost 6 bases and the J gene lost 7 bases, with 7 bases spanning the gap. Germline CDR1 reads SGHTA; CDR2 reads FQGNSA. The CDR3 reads CASSTGNSPLHF. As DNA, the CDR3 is TGTGCCAGCAGTACAGGAAATTCACCCCTCCACTTT.

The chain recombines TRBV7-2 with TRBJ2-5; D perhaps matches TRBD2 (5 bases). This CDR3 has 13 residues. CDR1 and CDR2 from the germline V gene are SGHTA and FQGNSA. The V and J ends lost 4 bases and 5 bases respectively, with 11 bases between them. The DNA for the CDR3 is TGTGCCAGCAGCTGGGGAGTCGGGGAGACCCAGTACTTC. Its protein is CASSWGVGETQYF.

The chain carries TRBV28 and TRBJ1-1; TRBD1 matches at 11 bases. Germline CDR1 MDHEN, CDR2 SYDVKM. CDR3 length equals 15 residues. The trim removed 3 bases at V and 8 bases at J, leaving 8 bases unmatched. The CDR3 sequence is CASSFPGTGGREAFF. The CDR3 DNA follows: TGTGCCAGCAGTTTCCCTGGGACAGGGGGTCGAGAAGCTTTCTTT.

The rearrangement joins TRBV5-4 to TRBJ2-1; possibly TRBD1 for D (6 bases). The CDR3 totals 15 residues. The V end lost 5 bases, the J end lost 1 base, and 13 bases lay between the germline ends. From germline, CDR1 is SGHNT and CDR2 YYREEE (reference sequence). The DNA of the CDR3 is TGTGCCAGCAGTCACAGGGTGGATTCCTACAATGAGCAGTTCTTC. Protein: CASSHRVDSYNEQFF.

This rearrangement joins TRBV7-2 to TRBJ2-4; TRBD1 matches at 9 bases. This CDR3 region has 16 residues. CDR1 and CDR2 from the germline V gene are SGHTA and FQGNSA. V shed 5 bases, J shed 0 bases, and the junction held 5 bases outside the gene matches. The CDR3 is CASSPRTGVAKNIQYF. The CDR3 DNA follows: TGTGCCAGCAGCCCGAGGACAGGGGTAGCCAAAAACATTCAGTACTTC.

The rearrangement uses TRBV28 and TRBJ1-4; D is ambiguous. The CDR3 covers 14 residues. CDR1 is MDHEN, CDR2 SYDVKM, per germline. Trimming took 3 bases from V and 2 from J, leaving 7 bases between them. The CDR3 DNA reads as TGTGCCAGCAGTTTGGTCGGGACTAATGAAAAACTGTTTTTT. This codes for CASSLVGTNEKLFF.

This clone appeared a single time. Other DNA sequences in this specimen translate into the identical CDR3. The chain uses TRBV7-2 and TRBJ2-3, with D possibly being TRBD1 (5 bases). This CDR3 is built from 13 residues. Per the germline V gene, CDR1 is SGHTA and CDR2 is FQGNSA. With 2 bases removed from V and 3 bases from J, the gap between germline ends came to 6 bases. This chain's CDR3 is CASSLQGTDTQYF. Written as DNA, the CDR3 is TGTGCCAGCAGCTTACAGGGTACAGATACGCAGTATTTT.

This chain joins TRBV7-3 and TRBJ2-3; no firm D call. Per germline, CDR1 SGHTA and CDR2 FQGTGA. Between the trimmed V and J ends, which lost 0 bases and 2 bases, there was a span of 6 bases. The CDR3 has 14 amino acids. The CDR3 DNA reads TGTGCCAGCAGCTTAACGGGTATCACAGATACGCAGTATTTT. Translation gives CASSLTGITDTQYF.

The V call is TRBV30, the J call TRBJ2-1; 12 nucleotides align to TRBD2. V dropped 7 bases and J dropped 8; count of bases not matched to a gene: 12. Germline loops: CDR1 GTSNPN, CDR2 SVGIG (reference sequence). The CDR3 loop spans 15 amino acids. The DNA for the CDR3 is TGTGCCTCCATGCCCGGACTAGCGGGGCGGGATGAGCAGTTCTTC. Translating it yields CASMPGLAGRDEQFF.

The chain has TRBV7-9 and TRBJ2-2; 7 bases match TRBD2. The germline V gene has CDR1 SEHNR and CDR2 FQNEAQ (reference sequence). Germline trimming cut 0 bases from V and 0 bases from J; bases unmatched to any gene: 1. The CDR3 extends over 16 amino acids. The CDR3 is CASSLALAANTGELFF. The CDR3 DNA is TGTGCCAGCAGCTTAGCGCTAGCGGCGAACACCGGGGAGCTGTTTTTT.

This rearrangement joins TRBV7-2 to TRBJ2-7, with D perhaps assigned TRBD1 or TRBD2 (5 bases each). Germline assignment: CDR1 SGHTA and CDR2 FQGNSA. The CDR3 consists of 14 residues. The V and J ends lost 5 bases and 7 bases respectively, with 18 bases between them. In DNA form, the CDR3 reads TGTGCCAGCAGCCGAGAGGGACCCCTGGGGGAGCAGTACTTC. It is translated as CASSREGPLGEQYF.

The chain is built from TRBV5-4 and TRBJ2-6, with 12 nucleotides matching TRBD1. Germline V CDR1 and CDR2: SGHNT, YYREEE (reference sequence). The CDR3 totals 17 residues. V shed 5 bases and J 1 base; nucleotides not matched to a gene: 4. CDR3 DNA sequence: TGTGCCAGCAGAATGGGACAGGGGGCGTCTGGGGCCAACGTCCTGACTTTC. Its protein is CASRMGQGASGANVLTF.

The CDR3 here is CASTGRGFYEQYF. The CDR3 DNA reads as TGTGCCAGCACGGGCAGGGGATTCTACGAGCAGTACTTC. The V and J genes are TRBV6-1 and TRBJ2-7, with D perhaps TRBD1 (6 bases). The CDR3 length is 13 residues. V lost 7 bases and J 3 bases, leaving 13 bases between the germline ends. The germline V gene encodes CDR1 MNHNS and CDR2 SASEGT.